This T cell receptor beta chain was recovered during a study of beta chain features in type 1 diabetes. In the study overall: Patients did not differ from healthy donors in age, gender or cell yield. Sorted cells from all samples, numbering roughly 100,000,000, were examined.

This clone was counted a few times. Its antigen is not known. Broader study findings: More deletions and fewer insertions at VDJ junctions were seen in type 1 diabetes patients.

TCRB transcripts that were expressed got sequenced, as all of the isolated RNA had been reverse transcribed. TCRdb's copy holds only in-frame clones and misses some; the assay was immunoSEQ multiplex PCR. The sample gives 600,000 to 650,000 clones, about a sixth of which show up once; about 0.086% is in the top ten. CDR3 length: 18 amino acids. V is TRBV21-1 and J is TRBJ2-1; whether TRBD2, the table's D call, matches the DNA was not checked. TRBV21-1 is deemed a pseudogene. The receptor's source is a man between 18 and 35 years old in good health. The source material was naive CD4+ T cells from blood. The CDR3 nucleotides read TGTGCCAGCAGCACAGTTCCAATCTTAGTAGCGAACCGCAATGAGCAGTTCTTC. The encoded protein is CASSTVPILVANRNEQFF.